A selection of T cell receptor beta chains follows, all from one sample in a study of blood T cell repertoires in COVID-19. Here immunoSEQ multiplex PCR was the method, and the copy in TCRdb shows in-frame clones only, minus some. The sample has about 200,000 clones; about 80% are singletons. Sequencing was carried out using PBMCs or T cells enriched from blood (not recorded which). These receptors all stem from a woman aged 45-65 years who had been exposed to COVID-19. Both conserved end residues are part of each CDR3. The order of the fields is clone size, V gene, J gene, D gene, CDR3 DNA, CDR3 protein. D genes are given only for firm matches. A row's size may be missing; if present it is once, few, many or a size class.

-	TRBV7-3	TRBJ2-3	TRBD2	TGTGCCAGCAGCTTAACGGCTAGCGGGGGAGATACGCAGTATTTT	CASSLTASGGDTQYF
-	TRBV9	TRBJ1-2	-	TGTGCCAGCAGCCCCATCGGGACTGAGGGCTACACCTTC	CASSPIGTEGYTF
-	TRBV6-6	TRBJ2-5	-	TGTGCCAGCAGTTACTCTGGGGGGGAGACCCAGTACTTC	CASSYSGGETQYF
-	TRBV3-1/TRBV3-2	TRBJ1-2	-	TGTGCCAGCAGCCAAGGTGCGGTGAACTATGGCTACACCTTC	CASSQGAVNYGYTF
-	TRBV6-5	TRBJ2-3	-	TGTGCCAGCAGAGGGGGGGTTACGCAGTATTTT	CASRGGVTQYF
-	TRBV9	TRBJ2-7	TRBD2	TGTGCCAGCAGCGTAGGCCCTACTAGCGGGGGGTACGACGAGCAGTACTTC	CASSVGPTSGGYDEQYF
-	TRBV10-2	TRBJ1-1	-	TGCGCCAGCAGTGAGTCGAGGGGAGGGTCGAAGACTGAAGCTTTCTTT	CASSESRGGSKTEAFF
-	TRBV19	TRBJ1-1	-	TGTGCCAGTAGTATAGTTTCGGGGGGCATCACTGAAGCTTTCTTT	CASSIVSGGITEAFF
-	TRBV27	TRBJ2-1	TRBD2	TGTGCCAGCAGTTTACGAGCGGGGGCCCCCAATGAGCAGTTCTTC	CASSLRAGAPNEQFF
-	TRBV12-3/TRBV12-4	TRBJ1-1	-	TGTGCCAGCAGTTTGAGGGACATTCTGGACGCTTTCTTT	CASSLRDILDAFF
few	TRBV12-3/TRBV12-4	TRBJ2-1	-	TGTGCCAGCAGGTCACAGGCCTTGGGTGAGCAGTTCTTC	CASRSQALGEQFF
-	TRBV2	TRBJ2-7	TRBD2	TGTGCCATACTACTGCGAGCGGGGGCAGGCGAGCAGTACTTC	CAILLRAGAGEQYF
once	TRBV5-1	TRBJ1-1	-	TGCGCCAGCAGCTTAGACACCTTAGGGGACACTGAAGCTTTCTTT	CASSLDTLGDTEAFF
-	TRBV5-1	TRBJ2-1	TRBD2	TGCGCCAGCAGCTCAACTAGCGGGGGGACCGGCTTGGAGCAGTTCTTC	CASSSTSGGTGLEQFF
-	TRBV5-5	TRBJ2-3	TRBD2	TGTGCCAGCAGCGGTTTAGCGGGGGTAGATACGCAGTATTTT	CASSGLAGVDTQYF
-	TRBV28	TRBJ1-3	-	TGTGCCAGCAGTTCTCAGGGGCCCCTCTCTGGAAACACCATATATTTT	CASSSQGPLSGNTIYF
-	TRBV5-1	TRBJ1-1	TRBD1	TGCGCCAGCAGCACCAGGGGGAGGAACACTGAAGCTTTCTTT	CASSTRGRNTEAFF
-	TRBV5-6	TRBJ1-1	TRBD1	TGTGCCAGCAGCTTTGGACAGGGAGGGACTGAAGCTTTCTTT	CASSFGQGGTEAFF
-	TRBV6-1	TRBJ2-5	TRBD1	TGTGCCAGCAGTGAGGGGACAGCTTCAGAGACCCAGTACTTC	CASSEGTASETQYF
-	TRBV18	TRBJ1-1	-	TGTGCCAGCTCACCATCTCCGAACACTGAAGCTTTCTTT	CASSPSPNTEAFF
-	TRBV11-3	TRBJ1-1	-	TGTGCCAGCAGCATTGGGCCGGGAAATGAAGCTTTCTTT	CASSIGPGNEAFF
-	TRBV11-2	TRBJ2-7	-	TGTGCCAGCAGCTCCCCTATCGGCGAGCAGTACTTC	CASSSPIGEQYF
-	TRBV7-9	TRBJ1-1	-	TGTGCCAGCAGCTGGCCGAGGGACAAGGGGACGAACACTGAAGCTTTCTTT	CASSWPRDKGTNTEAFF
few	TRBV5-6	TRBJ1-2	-	TGTGCCAGCACCCCGACCGCTAAAGACAGAGCTGGCTATGGCTACACCTTC	CASTPTAKDRAGYGYTF
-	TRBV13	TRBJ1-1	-	TGTGCCAGCAGCTTATCTTGGACAGCCAAGATGAACACTGAAGCTTTCTTT	CASSLSWTAKMNTEAFF
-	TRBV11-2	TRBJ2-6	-	TGTGCCAGCAGCCCGACAGGATCTACCTCTGGGGCCAACGTCCTGACTTTC	CASSPTGSTSGANVLTF
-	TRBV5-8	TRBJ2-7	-	TGTGCCAGCAGCTTGCGGAGTTGGCTCTCCGAGCAGTACTTC	CASSLRSWLSEQYF
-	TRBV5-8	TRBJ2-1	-	TGTGCCAGCAGCTTCCAGGGTACCGTTTGGTCCTACAATGAGCAGTTCTTC	CASSFQGTVWSYNEQFF
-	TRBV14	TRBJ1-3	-	TGTGCCAGCAGCCAATTCACATACTCTGGAAACACCATATATTTT	CASSQFTYSGNTIYF
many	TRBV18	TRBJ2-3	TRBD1	TGTGCCAGCTCCCAAGGGGGCGCGACAGATACGCAGTATTTT	CASSQGGATDTQYF
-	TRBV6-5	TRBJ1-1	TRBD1	TGTGCCAGCAGTACGACAGGGGGTGAAGCTTTCTTT	CASSTTGGEAFF
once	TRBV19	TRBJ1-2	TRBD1	TGTGCCAGTACCCCGACCGGGACAGGGGCTAACTATGGCTACACCTTC	CASTPTGTGANYGYTF
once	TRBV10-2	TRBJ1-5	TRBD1	TGCGCCAGCAGCGCCTTGACAGGGGTGGGAGGCAATCAGCCCCAGCATTTT	CASSALTGVGGNQPQHF
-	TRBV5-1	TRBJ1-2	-	TGCGCCAGCAGCTCCGACTTTCGGAACTATGGCTACACCTTC	CASSSDFRNYGYTF
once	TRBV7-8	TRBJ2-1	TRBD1	TGTGCCAGCAGCTTACCAGGGGGCAATGAGCAGTTCTTC	CASSLPGGNEQFF
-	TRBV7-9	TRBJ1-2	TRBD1	TGTGCCAGCAGCTTTTACGGACAGGGGGGCGATGGCTACACCTTC	CASSFYGQGGDGYTF
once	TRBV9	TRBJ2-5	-	TGTGCCAGCAGCGCCGGTGGGGGCGTCGGGCAGGAGACCCAGTACTTC	CASSAGGGVGQETQYF
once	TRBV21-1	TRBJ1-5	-	TGTGCCAGCAGGCACAGGGGAGGCCGGTATAGCAATCAGCCCCAGCATTTT	CASRHRGGRYSNQPQHF
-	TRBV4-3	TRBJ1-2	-	TGCGCCAGCAGCCAAGTAGGACAGCAATTCTACACCTTC	CASSQVGQQFYTF
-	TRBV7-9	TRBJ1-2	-	TGTGCCAGCAGCGCAGGGGATGGCTACACCTTC	CASSAGDGYTF